The entry that follows covers one TCR beta chain sequence. Antigen specificity is unknown. Germline CDR1 and CDR2: SGHVS and FQNEAQ. The CDR3 length is 14 residues. This specimen belongs to a study of T cells expressing NK-cell markers. Study summary: Among the eight sequenced donors, seven tested HCMV-seropositive and one tested seronegative. Study-level points and caveats: In several donors, dominant clonotypes made up about 28.3-60.1% of CD3+CD56-NKG2C+ cells.

TCRdb reanalyzed the 5' RACE reads, giving one entry per CDR3 protein sequence and no DNA. The sample shows around 280,000 distinct CDR3 sequences, and around 0.37% sits with its ten largest clones. Sequenced: blood T cells: a sorted CD56 or NKG2C T cell subset, CD4+ or CD8+ T cells, or bulk PBMC T cells (not recorded which). This sequence joins TRBV7-8 and TRBJ2-3; TCRdb's D gene call, TRBD1, goes unchecked for lack of DNA. The receptor comes from a young man in good health. This chain's CDR3 is CASSSDTSTDTQYF.